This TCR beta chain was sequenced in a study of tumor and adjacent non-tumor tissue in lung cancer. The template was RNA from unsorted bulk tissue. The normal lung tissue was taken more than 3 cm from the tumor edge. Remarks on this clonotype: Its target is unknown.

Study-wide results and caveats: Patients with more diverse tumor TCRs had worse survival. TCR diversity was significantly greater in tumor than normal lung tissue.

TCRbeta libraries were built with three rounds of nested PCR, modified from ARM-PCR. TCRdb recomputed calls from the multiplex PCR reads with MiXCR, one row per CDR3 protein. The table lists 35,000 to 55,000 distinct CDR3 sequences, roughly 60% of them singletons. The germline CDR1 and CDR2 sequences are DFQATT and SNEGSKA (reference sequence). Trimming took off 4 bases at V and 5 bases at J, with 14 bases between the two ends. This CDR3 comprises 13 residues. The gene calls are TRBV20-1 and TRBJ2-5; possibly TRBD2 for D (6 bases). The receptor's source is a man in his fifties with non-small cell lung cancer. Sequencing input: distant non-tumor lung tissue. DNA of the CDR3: TGCAGTGCTAACGGTGGGGGGTTGGAGACCCAGTACTTC. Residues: CSANGGGLETQYF.